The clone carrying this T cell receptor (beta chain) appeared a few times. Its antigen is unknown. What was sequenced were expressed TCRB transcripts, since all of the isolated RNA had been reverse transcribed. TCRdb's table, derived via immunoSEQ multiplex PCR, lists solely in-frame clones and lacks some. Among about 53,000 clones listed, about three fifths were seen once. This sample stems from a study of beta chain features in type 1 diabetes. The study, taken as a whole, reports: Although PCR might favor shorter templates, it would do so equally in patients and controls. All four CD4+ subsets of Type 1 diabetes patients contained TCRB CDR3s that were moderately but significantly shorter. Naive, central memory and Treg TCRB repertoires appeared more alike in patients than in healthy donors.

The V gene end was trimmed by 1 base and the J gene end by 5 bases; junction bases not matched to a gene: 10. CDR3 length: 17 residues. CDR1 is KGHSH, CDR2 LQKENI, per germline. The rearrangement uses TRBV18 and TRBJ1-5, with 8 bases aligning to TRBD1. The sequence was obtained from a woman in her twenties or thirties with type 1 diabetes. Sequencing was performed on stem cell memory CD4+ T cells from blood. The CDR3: CASSPQDSGGWDQPQHF. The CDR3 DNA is TGTGCCAGCTCACCACAGGACTCAGGGGGCTGGGATCAGCCCCAGCATTTT. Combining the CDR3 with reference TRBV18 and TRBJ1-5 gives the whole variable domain NAGVMQNPRHLVRRRGQEARLRCSPMKGHSHVYWYRQLPEEGLKFMVYLQKENIIDESGMPKERFSAEFPKEGPSILRIQQVVRGDSAAYFCASSPQDSGGWDQPQHFGDGTRLSIL.